This TCR beta chain was observed in a study of regulatory T cells in long-lasting Graves disease. Whole-study context: Persistent cases were those of Graves' disease that involved over 5 years of antithyroid drugs with positive TSH receptor antibodies.

Sequencing libraries for TCR beta were prepared with iRepertoire HTBI primers and Arm-PCR of CDR3 regions. TCRdb passed the multiplex PCR reads through MiXCR, listing each CDR3 protein once. The data show about 340,000 distinct CDR3 sequences, with around 20% seen just once and 25% to 35% held by the top ten. Time point meaning: persistent/refractory GD, antithyroid drugs over 5 years with positive TRAb. The TCR library used RNA extracted from PBMCs. The J segment lost 5 bases and the V segment lost 0 bases, leaving 8 bases of the junction unmatched. Germline assignment: CDR1 SGHTA and CDR2 FQGTGA. This CDR3 is 16 amino acids long. Comments on this clonotype: Antigen unknown.

Notes on the study in general: Relative to newly diagnosed Graves' patients, persistent ones had lower TCR diversity. Tissue studied was limited to peripheral blood, excluding thyroid tissue. TRBV28, TRBJ1-2 and TRBJ2-5 were segments that persistent disease favored.

The TCR originated in a female donor with Graves disease. The chain links TRBV7-3 to TRBJ2-5; 8 bases line up with TRBD2. The specimen was peripheral blood mononuclear cells (PBMCs), collected when the disease was refractory, from a patient treated with antithyroid drugs. Here the CDR3 DNA reads TGTGCCAGCAGCTTAACGGCCGGGGGGGCCGGGGAGACCCAGTACTTC. Its translation: CASSLTAGGAGETQYF. The full variable domain, in which reference TRBV7-3 and TRBJ2-5 provide the parts outside the CDR3, is GAGVSQTPSNKVTEKGKYVELRCDPISGHTALYWYRQSLGQGPEFLIYFQGTGAADDSGLPNDRFFAVRPEGSVSTLKIQRTERGDSAVYLCASSLTAGGAGETQYFGPGTRLLVL.